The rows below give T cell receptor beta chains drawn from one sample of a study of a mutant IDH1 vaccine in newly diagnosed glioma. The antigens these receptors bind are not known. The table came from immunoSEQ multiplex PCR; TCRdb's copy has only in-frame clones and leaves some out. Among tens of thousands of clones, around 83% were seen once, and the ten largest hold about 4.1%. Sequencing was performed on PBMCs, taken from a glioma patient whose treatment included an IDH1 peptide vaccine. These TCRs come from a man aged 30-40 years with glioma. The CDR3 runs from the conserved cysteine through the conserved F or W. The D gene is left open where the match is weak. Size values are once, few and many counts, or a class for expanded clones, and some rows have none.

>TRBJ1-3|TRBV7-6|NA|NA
TGTGCCAGCAGCCCCTGGGCAGTCAGCTCTGGAAACACCATATATTTT
CASSPWAVSSGNTIYF
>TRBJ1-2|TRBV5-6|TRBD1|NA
TGTGCCAGCAGCCCCGGGACAGGGGGCTTAGGCTATGGCTACACCTTC
CASSPGTGGLGYGYTF
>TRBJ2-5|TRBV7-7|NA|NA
TGTGCCAGCAGCCGGGACACCCAAGAGACCCAGTACTTC
CASSRDTQETQYF
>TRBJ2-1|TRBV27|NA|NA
TGTGCCAGCAGCCAGGGGTGGTCGGATGAGCAGTTCTTC
CASSQGWSDEQFF
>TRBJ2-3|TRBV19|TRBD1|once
TGTGCCAGCCGGCCGGGACAGGGGATAGATACGCAGTATTTT
CASRPGQGIDTQYF
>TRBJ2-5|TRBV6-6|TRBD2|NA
TGTGCCAGCAGTTGGGGACTAGCGGGGGGGGAAGAGACCCAGTACTTC
CASSWGLAGGEETQYF
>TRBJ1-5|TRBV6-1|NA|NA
TGTGCCAGCAGTGGATATAGCAATCAGCCCCAGCATTTT
CASSGYSNQPQHF
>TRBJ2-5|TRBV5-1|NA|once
TGCGCCAGCAGCTTCCGGATGAACTCAGAGACCCAGTACTTC
CASSFRMNSETQYF
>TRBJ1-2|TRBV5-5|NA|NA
TGTGCCAGCAGCTGGGGACAACCTGAGGCCTATGGCTACACCTTC
CASSWGQPEAYGYTF
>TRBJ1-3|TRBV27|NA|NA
TGTGCCAGCAGTCGGTTCGGAGCTGACTCTGGAAACACCATATATTTT
CASSRFGADSGNTIYF
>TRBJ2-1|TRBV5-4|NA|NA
TGTGCCAGCAGCTTTCCTCGGGGGACCTCCTACAATGAGCAGTTCTTC
CASSFPRGTSYNEQFF
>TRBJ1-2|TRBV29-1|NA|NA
TGCAGCGTTGGATGGGGGGTCGCGGGCTACACCTTC
CSVGWGVAGYTF
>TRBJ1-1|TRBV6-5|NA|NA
TGTGCCAGCAGTCTGAGGGGCACTGAAGCTTTCTTT
CASSLRGTEAFF
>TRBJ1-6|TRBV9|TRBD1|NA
TGTGCCAGCAGCGAGGGGGGACAGATAAATTCACCCCTCCACTTT
CASSEGGQINSPLHF
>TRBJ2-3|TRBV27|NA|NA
TGTGCCAGCAGTTTATTTTACGACAGCACAGATACGCAGTATTTT
CASSLFYDSTDTQYF
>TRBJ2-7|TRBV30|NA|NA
TGTGCCTGGAGTGCTCTAGGGTCCTACGAGCAGTACTTC
CAWSALGSYEQYF
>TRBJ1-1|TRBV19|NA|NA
TGTGCCAGTAGTATAGGGAAGGGTTCAAAGTCACACACTGAAGCTTTCTTT
CASSIGKGSKSHTEAFF
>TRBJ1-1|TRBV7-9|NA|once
TGTGCCTCCTCCGGGTTGAACACTGAAGCTTTCTTT
CASSGLNTEAFF
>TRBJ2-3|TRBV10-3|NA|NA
TGTGTCTTTTCGATCAGTAACACAGATACGCAGTATTTT
CVFSISNTDTQYF
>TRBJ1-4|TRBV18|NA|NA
TGTGCCAGCTCACGAGGAGACGGATCTAATGAAAAACTGTTTTTT
CASSRGDGSNEKLFF
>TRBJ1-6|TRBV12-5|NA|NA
TGTGCTAGTGGTCTCGGACAGAGGTATTCACCCCTCCACTTT
CASGLGQRYSPLHF
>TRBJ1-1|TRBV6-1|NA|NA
TGTGCCAGCAGTGAGCAGGGAATGAACACTGAAGCTTTCTTT
CASSEQGMNTEAFF
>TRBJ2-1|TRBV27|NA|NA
TGTGCCAGCAGTTTTTCAGGTCGGGGGCTTTACAATGAGCAGTTCTTC
CASSFSGRGLYNEQFF
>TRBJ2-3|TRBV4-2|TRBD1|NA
TGTGCCAGCAGCCCTGACCGGGACAGTCGTTACACAGATACGCAGTATTTT
CASSPDRDSRYTDTQYF
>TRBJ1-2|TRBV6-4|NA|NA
TGTGCCAGCAGTGACTCCCCCCCCCGGGGAGATTATGGCTACACCTTC
CASSDSPPRGDYGYTF
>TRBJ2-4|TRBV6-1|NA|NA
TGTGCCAGCAGTGAGGAGGGGACACTCCAAAACATTCAGTACTTC
CASSEEGTLQNIQYF
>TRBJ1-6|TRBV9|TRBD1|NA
TGTGCCAGCAGCGTAGTAGGGGGCATCAGTTCACCCCTCCACTTT
CASSVVGGISSPLHF
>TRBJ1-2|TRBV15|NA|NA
TGTGCCACCAGCAGAGACTGGACAGCTCATGGCTACACCTTC
CATSRDWTAHGYTF
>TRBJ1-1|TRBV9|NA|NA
TGTGCCAGCAGCGTAGTAGCGGGGAACACTGAAGCTTTCTTT
CASSVVAGNTEAFF
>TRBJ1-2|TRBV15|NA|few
TGTGCCACCAGCAGAGCGACAGCGTACTATGGCTACACCTTC
CATSRATAYYGYTF
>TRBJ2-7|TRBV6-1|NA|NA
TGTGCCAGCAGTGCCGACTGGGCCTCCTACGAGCAGTACTTC
CASSADWASYEQYF
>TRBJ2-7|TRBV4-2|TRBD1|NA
TGTGCCAGCAGCCAAGAAGGGACAGGGAGAGCCTACGAGCAGTACTTC
CASSQEGTGRAYEQYF
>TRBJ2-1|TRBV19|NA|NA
TGTGCCAGTAGTAAAACAGGGCTCCATGAGCAGTTCTTC
CASSKTGLHEQFF
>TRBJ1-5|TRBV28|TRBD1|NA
TGTGCCAGCAGGGGAGACAGGGTAGACAATCAGCCCCAGCATTTT
CASRGDRVDNQPQHF
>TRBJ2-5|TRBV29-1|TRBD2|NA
TGCAGCGTTGAGGGGCTCCGACTAGCGGGGGGGGCCTTTCAAGAGACCCAGTACTTC
CSVEGLRLAGGAFQETQYF
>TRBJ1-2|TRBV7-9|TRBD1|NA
TGTGCCAGCAGCTTTACAGGGGGCGAAAGCTATGGCTACACCTTC
CASSFTGGESYGYTF
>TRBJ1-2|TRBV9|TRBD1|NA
TGTGCCAGCAGCTCAGGGGGCTCTGATGGCTACACCTTC
CASSSGGSDGYTF
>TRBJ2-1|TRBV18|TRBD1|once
TGTGCCAGCTCGGGGGACAGGGTAAAGCATGAGCAGTTCTTC
CASSGDRVKHEQFF
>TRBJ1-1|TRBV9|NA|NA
TGTGCCAGCAGCGTAGTGGGGATACAGGGTGGAACTGAAGCTTTCTTT
CASSVVGIQGGTEAFF
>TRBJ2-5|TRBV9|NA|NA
TGTGCCAGCAGCGAGGGGGGGTCCGAGACCCAGTACTTC
CASSEGGSETQYF
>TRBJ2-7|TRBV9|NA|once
TGTGCCAGCAGCGTAGAACCCCGGATGGACGAGCAGTACTTC
CASSVEPRMDEQYF
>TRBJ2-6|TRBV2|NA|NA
TGTGCCAGCGGAGGGGATTCCGGGGCCAACGTCCTGACTTTC
CASGGDSGANVLTF
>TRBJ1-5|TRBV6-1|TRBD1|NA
TGTGCCAGCAGATCGACAGGGGGGAGCAATCAGCCCCAGCATTTT
CASRSTGGSNQPQHF
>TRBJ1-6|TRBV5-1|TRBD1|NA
TGCGCCAGCAGCTTAGGTACGACAGGGCCCTATAATTCACCCCTCCACTTT
CASSLGTTGPYNSPLHF
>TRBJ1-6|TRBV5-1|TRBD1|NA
TGCGCCAGCAGCTTGGATGACAGGGTCTCCTATAATTCACCCCTCCACTTT
CASSLDDRVSYNSPLHF
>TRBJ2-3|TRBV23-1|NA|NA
TGCGCCAGCAGTCAATCAGGCCAGGGACGCACAGATACGCAGTATTTT
CASSQSGQGRTDTQYF
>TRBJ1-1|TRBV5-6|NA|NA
TGTGCCAGCAGCTTCGTCTTCAACACTGAAGCTTTCTTT
CASSFVFNTEAFF
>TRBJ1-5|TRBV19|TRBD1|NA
TGTGCCAGTAGTATACTAACAGGGGGCGGGGGTCAGCCCCAGCATTTT
CASSILTGGGGQPQHF
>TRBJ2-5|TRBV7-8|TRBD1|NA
TGTGCCAGCAGCTTACTGGGGACAGGCGAGACCCAGTACTTC
CASSLLGTGETQYF
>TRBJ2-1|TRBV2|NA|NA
TGTGCCAGCACCGGGTGGACGATCTACAATGAGCAGTTCTTC
CASTGWTIYNEQFF